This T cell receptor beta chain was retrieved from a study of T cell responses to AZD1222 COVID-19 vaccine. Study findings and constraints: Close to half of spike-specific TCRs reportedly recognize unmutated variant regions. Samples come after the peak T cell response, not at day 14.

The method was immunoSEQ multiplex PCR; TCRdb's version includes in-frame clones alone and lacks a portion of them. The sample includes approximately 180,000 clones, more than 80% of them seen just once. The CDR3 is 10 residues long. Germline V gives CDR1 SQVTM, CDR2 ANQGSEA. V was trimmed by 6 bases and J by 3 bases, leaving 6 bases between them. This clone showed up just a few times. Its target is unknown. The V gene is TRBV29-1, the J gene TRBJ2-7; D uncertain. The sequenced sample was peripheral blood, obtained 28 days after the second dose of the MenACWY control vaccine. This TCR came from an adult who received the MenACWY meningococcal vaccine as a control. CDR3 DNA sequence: TGCAGCGTCGTAAACTACGAGCAGTACTTC. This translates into CSVVNYEQYF.